This T cell receptor (beta chain) was recovered during a study of PD-L1 blockade in urothelial cancer. Repertoires were generated with immunoSEQ multiplex PCR, while TCRdb's copy carries only in-frame clones and drops some. The sample lists about 88,000 clones, 85% to 95% occurring once. The CDR3 covers 14 residues. Per germline, CDR1 GTSNPN and CDR2 SVGIG (reference sequence). Trimming removed 2 bases from V and 5 bases from J; junction bases left unmatched: 8. The chain recombines TRBV30 with TRBJ2-7, with TRBD2 identical over 8 bases. Source: PBMCs, taken around atezolizumab (anti-PD-L1) treatment. The clonotype comes from a man in his 60s with urothelial cancer. The CDR3 here is CAWSFTSGFNEQYF. CDR3 nucleotide sequence: TGTGCCTGGAGTTTCACTAGCGGCTTCAACGAGCAGTACTTC.